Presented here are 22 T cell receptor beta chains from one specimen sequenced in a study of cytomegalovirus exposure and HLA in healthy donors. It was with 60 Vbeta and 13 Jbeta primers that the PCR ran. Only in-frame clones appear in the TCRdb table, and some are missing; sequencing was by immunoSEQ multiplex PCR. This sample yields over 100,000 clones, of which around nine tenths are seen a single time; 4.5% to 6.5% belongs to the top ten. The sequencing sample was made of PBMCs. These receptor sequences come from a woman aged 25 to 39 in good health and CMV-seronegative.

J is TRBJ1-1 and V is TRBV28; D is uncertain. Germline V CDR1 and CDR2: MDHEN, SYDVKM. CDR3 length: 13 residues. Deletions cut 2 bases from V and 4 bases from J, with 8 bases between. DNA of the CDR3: TGTGCCAGCAGTTTAAGGCCTAGCACTGAAGCTTTCTTT. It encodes CASSLRPSTEAFF.

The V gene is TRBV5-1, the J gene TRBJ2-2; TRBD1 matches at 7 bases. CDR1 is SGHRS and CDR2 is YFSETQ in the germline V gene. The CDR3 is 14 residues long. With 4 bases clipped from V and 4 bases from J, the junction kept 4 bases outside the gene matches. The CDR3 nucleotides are TGCGCCAGCAGCCGGACAGGCGTCACCGGGGAGCTGTTTTTT. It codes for CASSRTGVTGELFF.

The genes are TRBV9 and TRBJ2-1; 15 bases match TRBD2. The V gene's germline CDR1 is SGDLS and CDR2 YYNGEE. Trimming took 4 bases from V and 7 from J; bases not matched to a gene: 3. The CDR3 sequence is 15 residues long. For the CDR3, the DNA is TGTGCCAGCAGCCTCGGGACTAGCGGGGGGAATGAGCAGTTCTTC. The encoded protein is CASSLGTSGGNEQFF.

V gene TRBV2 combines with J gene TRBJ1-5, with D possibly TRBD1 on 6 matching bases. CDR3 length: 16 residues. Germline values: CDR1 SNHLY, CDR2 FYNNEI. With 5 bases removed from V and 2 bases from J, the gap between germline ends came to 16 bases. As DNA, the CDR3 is TGTGCCAGCAGTAACAGGGTATCGGCAGGCAATCAGCCCCAGCATTTT. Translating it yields CASSNRVSAGNQPQHF.

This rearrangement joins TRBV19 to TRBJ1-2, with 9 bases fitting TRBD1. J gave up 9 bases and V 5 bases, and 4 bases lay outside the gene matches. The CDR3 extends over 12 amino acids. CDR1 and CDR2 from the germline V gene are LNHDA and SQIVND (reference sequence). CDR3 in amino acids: CASSVGTGSYTF. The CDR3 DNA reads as TGTGCCAGTAGTGTCGGGACAGGGAGCTACACCTTC.

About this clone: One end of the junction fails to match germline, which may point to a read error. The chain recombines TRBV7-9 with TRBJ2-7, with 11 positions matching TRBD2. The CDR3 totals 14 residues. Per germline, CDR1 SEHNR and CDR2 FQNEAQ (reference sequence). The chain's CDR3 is CSSSFGTSGYEQYF. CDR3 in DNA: TGTTCCAGCAGCTTCGGGACTAGCGGCTACGAGCAGTACTTC.

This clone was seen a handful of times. CDR3 in amino acids: CASSRGQELLVRTSYEQYF. Here the CDR3 DNA reads TGTGCCAGCAGCAGGGGACAGGAACTTCTGGTTAGAACCTCCTACGAGCAGTACTTC. The V and J genes are TRBV7-9 and TRBJ2-7, with 8 bases identical to TRBD1. Trimming at V came to 5 bases and at J to 0 bases, leaving 18 bases not matched to a gene. This CDR3 is 19 amino acids long. Germline V gene sequence: CDR1 SEHNR, CDR2 FQNEAQ (reference sequence).

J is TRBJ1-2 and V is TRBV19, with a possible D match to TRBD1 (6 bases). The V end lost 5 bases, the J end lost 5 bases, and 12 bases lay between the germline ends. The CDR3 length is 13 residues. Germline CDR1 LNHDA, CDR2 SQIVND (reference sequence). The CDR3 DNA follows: TGTGCCAGTAGTTCCCGGGACATTTATGGCTACACCTTC. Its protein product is CASSSRDIYGYTF.

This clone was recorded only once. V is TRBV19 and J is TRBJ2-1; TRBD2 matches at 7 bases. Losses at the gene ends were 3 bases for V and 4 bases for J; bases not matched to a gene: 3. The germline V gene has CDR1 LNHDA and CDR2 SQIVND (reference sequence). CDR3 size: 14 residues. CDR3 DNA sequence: TGTGCCAGTAGTATTGCGGGAGCGTACAATGAGCAGTTCTTC. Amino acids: CASSIAGAYNEQFF.

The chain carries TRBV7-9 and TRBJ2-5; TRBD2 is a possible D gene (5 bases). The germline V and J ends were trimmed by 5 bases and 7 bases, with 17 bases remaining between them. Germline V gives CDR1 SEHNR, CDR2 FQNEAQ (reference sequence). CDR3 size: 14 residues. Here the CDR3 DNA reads TGTGCCAGCAGCCCCCCCGGACTGGCCGGGACCCAGTACTTC. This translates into CASSPPGLAGTQYF. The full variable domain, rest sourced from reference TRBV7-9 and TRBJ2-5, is DTGVSQNPRHKITKRGQNVTFRCDPISEHNRLYWYRQTLGQGPEFLTYFQNEAQLEKSRLLSDRFSAERPKGSFSTLEIQRTEQGDSAMYLCASSPPGLAGTQYFGPGTRLLVL.

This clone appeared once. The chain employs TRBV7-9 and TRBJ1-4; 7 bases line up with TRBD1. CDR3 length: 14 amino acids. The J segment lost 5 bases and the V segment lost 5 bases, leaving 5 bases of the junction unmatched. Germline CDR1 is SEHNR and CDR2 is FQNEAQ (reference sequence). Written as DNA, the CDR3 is TGTGCCAGCAGCCTGGGACAGCAGAATGAAAAACTGTTTTTT. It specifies CASSLGQQNEKLFF.

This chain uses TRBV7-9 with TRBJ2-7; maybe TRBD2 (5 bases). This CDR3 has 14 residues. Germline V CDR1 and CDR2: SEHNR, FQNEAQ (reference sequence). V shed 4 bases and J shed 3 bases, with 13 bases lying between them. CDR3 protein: CASSSTTRSYEQYF. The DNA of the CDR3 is TGTGCCAGCAGCTCAACAACTAGAAGCTACGAGCAGTACTTC.

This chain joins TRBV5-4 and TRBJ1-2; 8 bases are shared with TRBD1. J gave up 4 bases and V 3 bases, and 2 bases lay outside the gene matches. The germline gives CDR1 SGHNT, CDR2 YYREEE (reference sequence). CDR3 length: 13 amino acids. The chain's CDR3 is CASSSGQGYGYTF. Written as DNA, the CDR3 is TGTGCCAGCAGCTCAGGACAGGGCTATGGCTACACCTTC. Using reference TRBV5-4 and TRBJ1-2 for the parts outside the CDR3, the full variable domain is ETGVTQSPTHLIKTRGQQVTLRCSSQSGHNTVSWYQQALGQGPQFIFQYYREEENGRGNFPPRFSGLQFPNYSSELNVNALELDDSALYLCASSSGQGYGYTFGSGTRLTVV.

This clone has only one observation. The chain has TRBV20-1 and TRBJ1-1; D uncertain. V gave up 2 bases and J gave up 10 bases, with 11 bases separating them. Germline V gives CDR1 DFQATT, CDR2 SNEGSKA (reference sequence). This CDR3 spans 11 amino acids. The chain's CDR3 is CSARIVQLAFF. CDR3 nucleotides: TGCAGTGCTAGAATCGTGCAGTTAGCTTTCTTT.

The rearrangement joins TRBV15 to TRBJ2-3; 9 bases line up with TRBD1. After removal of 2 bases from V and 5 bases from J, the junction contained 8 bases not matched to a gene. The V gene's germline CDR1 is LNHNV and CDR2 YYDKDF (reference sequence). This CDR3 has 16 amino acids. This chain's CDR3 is CATSRTIGTGIDTQYF. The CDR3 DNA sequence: TGTGCCACCAGCAGAACCATAGGGACAGGGATAGATACGCAGTATTTT.

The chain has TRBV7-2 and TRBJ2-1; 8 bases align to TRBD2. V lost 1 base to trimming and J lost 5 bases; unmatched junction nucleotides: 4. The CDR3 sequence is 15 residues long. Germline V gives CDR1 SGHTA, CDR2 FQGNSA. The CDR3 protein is CASSLVLAVDNEQFF. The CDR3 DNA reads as TGTGCCAGCAGCTTAGTACTAGCGGTAGACAATGAGCAGTTCTTC.

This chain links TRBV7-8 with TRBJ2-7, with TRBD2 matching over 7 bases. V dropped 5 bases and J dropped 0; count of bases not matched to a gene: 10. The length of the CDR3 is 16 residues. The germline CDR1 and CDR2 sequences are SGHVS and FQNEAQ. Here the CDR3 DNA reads TGTGCCAGCAGCCACCGACTAGCTCAGAGCTCCTACGAGCAGTACTTC. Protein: CASSHRLAQSSYEQYF.

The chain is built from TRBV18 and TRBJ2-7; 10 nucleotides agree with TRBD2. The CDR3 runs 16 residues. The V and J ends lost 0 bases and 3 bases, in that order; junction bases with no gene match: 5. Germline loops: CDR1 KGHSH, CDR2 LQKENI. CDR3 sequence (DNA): TGTGCCAGCTCACCACCGAGCGGGAGGGCCCTCTACGAGCAGTACTTC. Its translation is CASSPPSGRALYEQYF.

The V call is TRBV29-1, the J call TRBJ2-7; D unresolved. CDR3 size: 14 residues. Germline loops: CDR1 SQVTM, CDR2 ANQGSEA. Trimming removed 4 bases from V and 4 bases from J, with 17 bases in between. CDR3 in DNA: TGCAGCGTTGCCCCCCAGGCAGGAACGTACGAGCAGTACTTC. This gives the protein CSVAPQAGTYEQYF.

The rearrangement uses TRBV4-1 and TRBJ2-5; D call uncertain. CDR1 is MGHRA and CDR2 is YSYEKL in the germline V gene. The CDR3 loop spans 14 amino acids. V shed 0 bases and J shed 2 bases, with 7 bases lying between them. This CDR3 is CASSQDSVQETQYF. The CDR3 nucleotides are TGCGCCAGCAGCCAAGACAGCGTACAAGAGACCCAGTACTTC.

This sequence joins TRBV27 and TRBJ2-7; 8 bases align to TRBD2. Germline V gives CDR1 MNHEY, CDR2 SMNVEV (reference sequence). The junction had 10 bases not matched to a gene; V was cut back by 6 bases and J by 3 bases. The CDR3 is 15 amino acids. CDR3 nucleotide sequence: TGTGCCAGCAGATCAGCGGGAGTGGGTTTCTACGAGCAGTACTTC. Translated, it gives CASRSAGVGFYEQYF.

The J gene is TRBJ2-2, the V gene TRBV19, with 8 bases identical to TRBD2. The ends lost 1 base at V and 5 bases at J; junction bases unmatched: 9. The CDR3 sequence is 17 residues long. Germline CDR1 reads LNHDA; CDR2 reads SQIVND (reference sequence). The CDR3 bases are TGTGCCAGTAGTATAGGCCGTCTAGCGGGTATGACCGGGGAGCTGTTTTTT. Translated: CASSIGRLAGMTGELFF.